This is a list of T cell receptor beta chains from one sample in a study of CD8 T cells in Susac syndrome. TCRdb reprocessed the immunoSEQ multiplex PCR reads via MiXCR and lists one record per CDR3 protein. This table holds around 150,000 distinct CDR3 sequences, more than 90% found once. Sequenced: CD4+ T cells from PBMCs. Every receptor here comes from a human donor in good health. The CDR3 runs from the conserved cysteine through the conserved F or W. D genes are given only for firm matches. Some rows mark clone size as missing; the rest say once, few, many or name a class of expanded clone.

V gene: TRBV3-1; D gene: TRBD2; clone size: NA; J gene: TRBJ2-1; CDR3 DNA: TGTGCCAGCAGCCAAGGGACTAGCGGGCACAATGAGCAGTTCTTC; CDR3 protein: CASSQGTSGHNEQFF
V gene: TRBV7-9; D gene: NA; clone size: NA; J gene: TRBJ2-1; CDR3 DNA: TGTGCCAGCAGTAGTCCGGCAGGGACCTACAATGAGCAGTTCTTC; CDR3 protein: CASSSPAGTYNEQFF
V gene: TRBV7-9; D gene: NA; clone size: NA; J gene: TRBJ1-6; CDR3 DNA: TGTGCCAGCAGCTTAGGTACCCACCTCCCAATACCCCTCCACTTT; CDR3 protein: CASSLGTHLPIPLHF
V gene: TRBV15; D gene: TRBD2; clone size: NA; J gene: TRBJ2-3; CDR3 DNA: TGTGCCACCAGCAGAGATCTGCTAGCGGTCACAGATACGCAGTATTTT; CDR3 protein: CATSRDLLAVTDTQYF
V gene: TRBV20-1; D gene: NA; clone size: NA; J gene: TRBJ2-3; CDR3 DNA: TGCAGTGCTAGAGAACCCACTAGCACAGATACGCAGTATTTT; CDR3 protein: CSAREPTSTDTQYF
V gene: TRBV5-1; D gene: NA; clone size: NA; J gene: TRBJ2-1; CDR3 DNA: TGCGCCAGCCAGACGGAGGGAAGCTCCTACAATGAGCAGTTCTTC; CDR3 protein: CASQTEGSSYNEQFF
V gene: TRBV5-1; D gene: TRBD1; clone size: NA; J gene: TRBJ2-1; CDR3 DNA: TGCGCCAGCAGCTTGCAAGGACAGGACTCCTACAATGAGCAGTTCTTC; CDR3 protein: CASSLQGQDSYNEQFF
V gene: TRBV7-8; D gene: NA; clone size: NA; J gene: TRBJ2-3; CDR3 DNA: TGTGCCAGCAGCGCTAAACGCGTCACAGATACGCAGTATTTT; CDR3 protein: CASSAKRVTDTQYF
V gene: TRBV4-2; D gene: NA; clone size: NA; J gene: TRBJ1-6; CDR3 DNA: TGTGCCAGCAGGCAACCCCATTCCGGCATCCAGGATAATTCACCCCTCCACTTT; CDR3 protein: CASRQPHSGIQDNSPLHF
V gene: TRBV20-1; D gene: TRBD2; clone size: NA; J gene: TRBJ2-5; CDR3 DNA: TGCAGTGCTTCCGGGACTAGCGGGGGGGCCGCGAAGACCCAGTACTTC; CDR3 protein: CSASGTSGGAAKTQYF
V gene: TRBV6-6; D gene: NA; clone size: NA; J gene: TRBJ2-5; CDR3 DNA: TGTGCCAGCAGCCCAACTACTCCAGGGACAGAGACCCAGTACTTC; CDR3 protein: CASSPTTPGTETQYF
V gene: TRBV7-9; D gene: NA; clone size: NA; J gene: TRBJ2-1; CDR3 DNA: TGTGCCAGCAGCGCCCAAAACTACAATGAGCAGTTCTTC; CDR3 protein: CASSAQNYNEQFF
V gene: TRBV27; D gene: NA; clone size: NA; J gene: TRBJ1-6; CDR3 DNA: TGTGCCAGCAAGGGGAGGGGCGAGTCACCCCTCCACTTT; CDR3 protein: CASKGRGESPLHF
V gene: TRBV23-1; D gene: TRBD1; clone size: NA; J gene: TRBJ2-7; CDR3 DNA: TGCGCCAGCCACCCCAAGTCCGGGACAGGGGCGTCCTACGAGCAGTACTTC; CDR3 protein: CASHPKSGTGASYEQYF
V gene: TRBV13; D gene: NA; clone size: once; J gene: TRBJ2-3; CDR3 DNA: TGTGCCAGCAGCCGACTGCAGGGGCTCCGCACAGATACGCAGTATTTT; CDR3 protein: CASSRLQGLRTDTQYF
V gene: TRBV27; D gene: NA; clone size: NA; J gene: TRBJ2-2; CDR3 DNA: TGTGCCAGCAGTCCTTACAGGGGAGGCACCGGGGAGCTGTTTTTT; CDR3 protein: CASSPYRGGTGELFF
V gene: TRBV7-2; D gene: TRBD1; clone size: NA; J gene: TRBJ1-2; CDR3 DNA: TGTGCCAGCAGCTTAGCGTGGCCAGGGGGAGAGGGTGGCTACACCTTC; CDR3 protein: CASSLAWPGGEGGYTF
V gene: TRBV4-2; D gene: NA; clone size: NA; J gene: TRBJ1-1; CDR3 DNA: TGTGCCAGCAGCCAAGATGGGCTGAACACTGAAGCTTTCTTT; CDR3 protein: CASSQDGLNTEAFF